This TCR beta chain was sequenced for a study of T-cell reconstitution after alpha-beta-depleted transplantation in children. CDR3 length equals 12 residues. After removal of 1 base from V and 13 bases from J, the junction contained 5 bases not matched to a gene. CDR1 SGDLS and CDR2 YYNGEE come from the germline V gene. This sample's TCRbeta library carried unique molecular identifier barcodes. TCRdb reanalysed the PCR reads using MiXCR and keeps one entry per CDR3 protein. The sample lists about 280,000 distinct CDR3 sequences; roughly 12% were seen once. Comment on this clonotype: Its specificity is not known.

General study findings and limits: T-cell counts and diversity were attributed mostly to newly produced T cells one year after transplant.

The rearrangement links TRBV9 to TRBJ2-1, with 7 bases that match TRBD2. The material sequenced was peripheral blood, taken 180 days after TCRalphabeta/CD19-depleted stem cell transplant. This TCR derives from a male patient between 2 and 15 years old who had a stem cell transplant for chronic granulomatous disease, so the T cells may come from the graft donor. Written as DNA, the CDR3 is TGTGCCAGCAGCGTAATTGCGGGAGACCAGTTCTTC. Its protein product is CASSVIAGDQFF.